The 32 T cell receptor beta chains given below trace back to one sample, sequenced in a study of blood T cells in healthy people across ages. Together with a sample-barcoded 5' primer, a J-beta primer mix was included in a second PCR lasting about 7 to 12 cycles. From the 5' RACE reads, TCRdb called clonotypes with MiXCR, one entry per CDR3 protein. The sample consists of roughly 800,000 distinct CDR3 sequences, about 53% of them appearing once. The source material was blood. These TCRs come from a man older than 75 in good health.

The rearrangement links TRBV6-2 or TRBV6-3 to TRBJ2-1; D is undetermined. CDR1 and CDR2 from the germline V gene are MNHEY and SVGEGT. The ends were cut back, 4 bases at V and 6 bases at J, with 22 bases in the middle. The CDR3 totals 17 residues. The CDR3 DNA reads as TGTGCCAGCAGTTCTCCGACCCCAGGCCACCGGCCCAATGAGCAGTTCTTC. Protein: CASSSPTPGHRPNEQFF.

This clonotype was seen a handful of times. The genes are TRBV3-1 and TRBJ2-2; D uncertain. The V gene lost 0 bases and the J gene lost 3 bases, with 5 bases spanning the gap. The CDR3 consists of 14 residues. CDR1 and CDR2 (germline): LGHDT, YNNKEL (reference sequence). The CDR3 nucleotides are TGTGCCAGCAGCCAAGATATGGACACCGGGGAGCTGTTTTTT. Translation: CASSQDMDTGELFF.

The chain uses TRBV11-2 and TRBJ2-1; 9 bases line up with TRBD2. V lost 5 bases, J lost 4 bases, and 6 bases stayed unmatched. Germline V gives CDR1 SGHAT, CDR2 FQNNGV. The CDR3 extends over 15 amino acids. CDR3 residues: CASSPGTSRYNEQFF. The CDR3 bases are TGTGCCAGCAGCCCTGGGACTAGCAGATACAATGAGCAGTTCTTC.

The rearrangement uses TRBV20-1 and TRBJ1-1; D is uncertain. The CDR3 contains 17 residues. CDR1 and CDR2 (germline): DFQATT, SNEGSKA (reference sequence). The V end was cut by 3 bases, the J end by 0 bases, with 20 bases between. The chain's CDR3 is CSASYSLGVTLNTEAFF. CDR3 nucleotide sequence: TGCAGTGCTAGTTATTCGCTAGGTGTGACGTTGAACACTGAAGCTTTCTTT.

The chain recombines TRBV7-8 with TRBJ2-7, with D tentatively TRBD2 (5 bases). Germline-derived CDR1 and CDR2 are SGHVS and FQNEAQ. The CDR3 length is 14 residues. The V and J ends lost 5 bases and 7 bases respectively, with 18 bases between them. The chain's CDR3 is CASSQKGSTGEQYF. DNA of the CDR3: TGTGCCAGCAGCCAAAAAGGGAGTACGGGGGAGCAGTACTTC.

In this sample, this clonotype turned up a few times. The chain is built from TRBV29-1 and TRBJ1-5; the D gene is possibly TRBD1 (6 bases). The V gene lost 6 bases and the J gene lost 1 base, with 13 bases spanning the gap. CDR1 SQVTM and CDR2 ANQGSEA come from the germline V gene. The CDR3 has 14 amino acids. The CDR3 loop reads CSVALGQSNQPQHF. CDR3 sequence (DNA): TGCAGCGTCGCACTCGGACAGAGCAATCAGCCCCAGCATTTT.

The CDR3 nucleotides are TGCAGTGCCGGTCGGGGGTCCCACGAGCAGTACTTC. This translates into CSAGRGSHEQYF. The chain is built from TRBV20-1 and TRBJ2-7, with a weak D call TRBD2 (6 bases). Germline CDR1 reads DFQATT; CDR2 reads SNEGSKA (reference sequence). V was shortened by 6 bases and J by 5 bases, with 14 bases between the two germline ends. The CDR3 has 12 amino acids.

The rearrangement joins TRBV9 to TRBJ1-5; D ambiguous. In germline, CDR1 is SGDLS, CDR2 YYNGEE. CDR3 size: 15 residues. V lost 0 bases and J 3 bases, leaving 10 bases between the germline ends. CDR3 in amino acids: CASSVDLGPNQPQHF. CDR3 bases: TGTGCCAGCAGCGTAGATCTAGGGCCCAATCAGCCCCAGCATTTT. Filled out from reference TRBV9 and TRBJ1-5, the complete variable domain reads DSGVTQTPKHLITATGQRVTLRCSPRSGDLSVYWYQQSLDQGLQFLIQYYNGEERAKGNILERFSAQQFPDLHSELNLSSLELGDSALYFCASSVDLGPNQPQHFGDGTRLSIL.

The CDR3 DNA sequence: TGTGCCAGCAGTTTAAGTGCCAGCCAAGAGACCCAGTACTTC. It specifies CASSLSASQETQYF. The rearrangement joins TRBV12-3 or TRBV12-4 to TRBJ2-5, with no clear D. This CDR3 contains 14 residues. Trimming stripped 2 bases from V and 1 base from J, with 8 bases between.

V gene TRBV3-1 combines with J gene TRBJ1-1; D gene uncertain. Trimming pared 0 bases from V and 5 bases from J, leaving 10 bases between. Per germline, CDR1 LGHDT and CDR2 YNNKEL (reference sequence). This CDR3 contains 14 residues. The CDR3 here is CASSQESISTEAFF. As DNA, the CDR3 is TGTGCCAGCAGCCAAGAGTCGATCAGTACTGAAGCTTTCTTT.

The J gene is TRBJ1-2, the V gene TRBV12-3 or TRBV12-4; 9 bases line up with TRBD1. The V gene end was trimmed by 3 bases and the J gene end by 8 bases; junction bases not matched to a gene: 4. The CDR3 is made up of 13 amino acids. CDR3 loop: CASSFRDRAGYTF. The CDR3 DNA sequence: TGTGCCAGCAGTTTTAGGGACAGGGCCGGCTACACCTTC.

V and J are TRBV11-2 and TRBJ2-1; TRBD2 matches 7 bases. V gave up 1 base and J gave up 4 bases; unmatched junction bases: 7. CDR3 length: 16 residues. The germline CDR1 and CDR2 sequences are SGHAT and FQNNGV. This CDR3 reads CASSLVTREPYNEQFF. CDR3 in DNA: TGTGCCAGCAGCTTAGTTACGCGGGAGCCGTACAATGAGCAGTTCTTC.

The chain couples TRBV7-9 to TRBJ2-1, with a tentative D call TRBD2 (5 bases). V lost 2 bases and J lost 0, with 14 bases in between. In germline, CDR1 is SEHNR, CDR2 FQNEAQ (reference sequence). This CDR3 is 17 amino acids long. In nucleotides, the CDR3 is TGTGCCAGCAGCTTAAGAGGGTGGGAGAGCTCCTACAATGAGCAGTTCTTC. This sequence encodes CASSLRGWESSYNEQFF.

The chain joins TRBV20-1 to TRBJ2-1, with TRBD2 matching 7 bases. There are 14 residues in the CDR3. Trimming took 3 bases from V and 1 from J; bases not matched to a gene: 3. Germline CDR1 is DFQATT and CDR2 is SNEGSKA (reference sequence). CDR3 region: CSARGLTSYNEQFF. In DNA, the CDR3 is TGCAGTGCTAGGGGACTAACTTCCTACAATGAGCAGTTCTTC.

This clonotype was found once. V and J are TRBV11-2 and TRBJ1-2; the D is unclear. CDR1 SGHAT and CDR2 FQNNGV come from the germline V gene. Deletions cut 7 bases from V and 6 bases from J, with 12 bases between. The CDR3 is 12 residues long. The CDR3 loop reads CASTGSADGYTF. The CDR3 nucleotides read TGTGCCAGCACCGGATCAGCTGATGGCTACACCTTC.

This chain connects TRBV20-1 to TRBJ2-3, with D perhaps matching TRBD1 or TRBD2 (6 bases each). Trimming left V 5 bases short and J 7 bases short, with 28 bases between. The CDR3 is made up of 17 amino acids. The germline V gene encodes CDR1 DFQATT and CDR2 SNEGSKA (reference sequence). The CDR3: CSADGRTTPKGGYTQYF. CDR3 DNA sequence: TGCAGTGCTGATGGGAGGACTACCCCAAAAGGGGGTTATACGCAGTATTTT.

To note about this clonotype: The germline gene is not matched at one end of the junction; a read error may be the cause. Here the CDR3 reads CSAKGRFNHGYTF. Written as DNA, the CDR3 is TGCAGTGCGAAGGGACGGTTTAACCATGGCTACACCTTC. This chain links TRBV20-1 with TRBJ1-2; a weak D match, TRBD1 (5 bases). Germline-derived CDR1 and CDR2 are DFQATT and SNEGSKA (reference sequence). There are 13 residues in the CDR3.

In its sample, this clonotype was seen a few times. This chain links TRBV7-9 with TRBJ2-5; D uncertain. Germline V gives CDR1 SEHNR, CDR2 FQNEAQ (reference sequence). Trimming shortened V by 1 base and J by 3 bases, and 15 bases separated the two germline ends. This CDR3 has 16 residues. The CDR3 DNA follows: TGTGCCAGCAGCTTAGTGATTGCCCCGAAGAAAGAGACCCAGTACTTC. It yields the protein CASSLVIAPKKETQYF.

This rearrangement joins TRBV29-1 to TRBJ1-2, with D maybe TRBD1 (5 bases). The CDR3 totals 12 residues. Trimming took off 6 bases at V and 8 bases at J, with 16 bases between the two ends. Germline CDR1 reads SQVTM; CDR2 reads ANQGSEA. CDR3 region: CSVGPGLGGYTF. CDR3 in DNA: TGCAGCGTCGGACCAGGGTTGGGAGGCTACACCTTC.

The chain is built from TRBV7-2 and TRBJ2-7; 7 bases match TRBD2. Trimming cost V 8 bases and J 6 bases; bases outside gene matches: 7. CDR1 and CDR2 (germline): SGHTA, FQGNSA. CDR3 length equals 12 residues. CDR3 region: CASGRALGEQYF. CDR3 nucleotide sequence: TGTGCCAGCGGGAGGGCCTTGGGCGAGCAGTACTTC.

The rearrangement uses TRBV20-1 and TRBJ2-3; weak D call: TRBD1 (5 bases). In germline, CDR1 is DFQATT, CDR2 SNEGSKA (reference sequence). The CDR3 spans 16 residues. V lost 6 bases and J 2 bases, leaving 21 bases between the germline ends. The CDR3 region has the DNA TGCAGTGCATCCCTCGGTGGGCAGGGCCCCACAGATACGCAGTATTTT. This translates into CSASLGGQGPTDTQYF.

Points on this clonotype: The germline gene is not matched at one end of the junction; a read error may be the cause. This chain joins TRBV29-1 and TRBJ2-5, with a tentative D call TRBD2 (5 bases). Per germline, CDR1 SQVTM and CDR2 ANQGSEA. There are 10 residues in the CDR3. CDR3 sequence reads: CTAGKETQYF. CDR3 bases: TGTACGGCCGGGAAAGAGACCCAGTACTTC.

The CDR3 spells CASSLAVGIVETQYF. The CDR3 DNA is TGCGCCAGCAGCTTGGCCGTGGGAATAGTAGAGACCCAGTACTTC. The chain recombines TRBV5-1 with TRBJ2-5; D uncertain. V was trimmed by 0 bases and J by 4 bases, leaving 13 bases between them. Germline loops: CDR1 SGHRS, CDR2 YFSETQ. The CDR3 extends over 15 amino acids.

The CDR3 DNA sequence: TGCGCCAGCAGCTTAGGGGCCCAAAGTAATACTGAAGCTTTCTTT. It is translated as CASSLGAQSNTEAFF. The gene calls are TRBV5-1 and TRBJ1-1, with a tentative D call TRBD1 (5 bases). V was clipped by 2 bases and J by 5 bases, with 16 bases between them. The CDR3 runs 15 residues. From germline, CDR1 is SGHRS and CDR2 YFSETQ.

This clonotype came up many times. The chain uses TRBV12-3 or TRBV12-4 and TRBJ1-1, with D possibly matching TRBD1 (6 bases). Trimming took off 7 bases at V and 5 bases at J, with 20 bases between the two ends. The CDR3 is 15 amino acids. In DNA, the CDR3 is TGTGCCAGCACCCCCCTCCGGGGGGCCCGAACTGAAGCTTTCTTT. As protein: CASTPLRGARTEAFF.

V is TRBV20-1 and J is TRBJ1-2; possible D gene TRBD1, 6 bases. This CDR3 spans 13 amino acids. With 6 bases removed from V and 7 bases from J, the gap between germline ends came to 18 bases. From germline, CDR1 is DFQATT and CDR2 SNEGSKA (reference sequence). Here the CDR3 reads CSASRQAEGGYTF. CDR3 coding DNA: TGCAGTGCCTCTAGACAGGCAGAAGGTGGCTACACCTTC.

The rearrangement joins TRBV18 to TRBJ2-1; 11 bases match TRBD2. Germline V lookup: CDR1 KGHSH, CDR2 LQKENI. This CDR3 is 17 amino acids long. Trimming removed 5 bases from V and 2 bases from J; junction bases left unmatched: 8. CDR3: CASSKLGTSGAYNEQFF. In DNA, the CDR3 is TGTGCCAGCTCAAAACTTGGGACTAGCGGAGCCTACAATGAGCAGTTCTTC.

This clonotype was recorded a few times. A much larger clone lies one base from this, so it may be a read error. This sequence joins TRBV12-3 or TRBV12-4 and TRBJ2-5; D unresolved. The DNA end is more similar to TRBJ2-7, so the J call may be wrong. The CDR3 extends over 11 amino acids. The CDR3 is CASSKTYEQYF. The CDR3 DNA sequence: TGTGCCAGCAGCAAGACCTACGAGCAGTACTTC.

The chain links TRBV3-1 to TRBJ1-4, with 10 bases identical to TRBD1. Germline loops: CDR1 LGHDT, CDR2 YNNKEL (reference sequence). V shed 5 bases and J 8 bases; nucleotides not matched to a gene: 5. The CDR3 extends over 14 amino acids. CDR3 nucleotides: TGTGCCAGCAGCTCCGGGACAGGGGCCGAAAAACTGTTTTTT. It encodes CASSSGTGAEKLFF.

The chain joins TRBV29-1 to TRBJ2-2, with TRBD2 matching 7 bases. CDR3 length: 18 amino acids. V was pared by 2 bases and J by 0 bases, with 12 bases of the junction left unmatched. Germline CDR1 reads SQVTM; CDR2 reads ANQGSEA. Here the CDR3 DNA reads TGCAGCGTTGAATTGGGCATGATAGGGAGGGCGAACACCGGGGAGCTGTTTTTT. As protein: CSVELGMIGRANTGELFF.

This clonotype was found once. This chain's CDR3 is CASSLEWDQETQFF. CDR3 in DNA: TGTGCCAGCAGCTTAGAGTGGGACCAAGAGACCCAGTTCTTC. This chain connects TRBV7-9 to TRBJ2-5, with D perhaps TRBD1 or TRBD2 (5 bases each). The end of the DNA fits TRBJ2-1 better, so the J call may be wrong. The CDR3 extends over 14 amino acids. Germline V CDR1 and CDR2: SEHNR, FQNEAQ (reference sequence).

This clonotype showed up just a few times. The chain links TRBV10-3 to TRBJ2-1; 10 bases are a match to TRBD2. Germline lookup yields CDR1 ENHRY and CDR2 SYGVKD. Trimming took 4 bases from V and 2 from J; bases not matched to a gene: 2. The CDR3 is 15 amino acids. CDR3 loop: CAISGTSGAYNEQFF. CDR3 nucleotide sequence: TGTGCCATCAGTGGGACTAGCGGTGCCTACAATGAGCAGTTCTTC.